Following are 25 T cell receptor beta chains from one sample sequenced in a study of spatial heterogeneity in lung cancer. Time point of the sample: sample taken at primary tumor resection. TCRdb fed the 5' RACE reads into MiXCR, producing one record per CDR3 protein. The data show fewer than 65,000 distinct CDR3 sequences, roughly 6.4% seen once. The specimen comprised PBMCs, sampled at surgery. The receptors were gathered from a female donor with early-stage non-small cell lung cancer.

This clonotype has at least ten counts. V usage is TRBV7-9 and J usage is TRBJ2-4, with 9 bases lining up with TRBD1. Looked up from germline, CDR1 is SEHNR and CDR2 is FQNEAQ (reference sequence). The CDR3 consists of 14 residues. Trimming cost V 4 bases and J 5 bases; bases outside gene matches: 3. As DNA, the CDR3 is TGTGCCAGCAGCTCATGGACAGGGGAAAACATTCAGTACTTC. The encoded protein is CASSSWTGENIQYF.

This rearrangement joins TRBV7-9 to TRBJ2-6; 8 bases map to TRBD1. This CDR3 is built from 15 residues. The germline CDR1 and CDR2 sequences are SEHNR and FQNEAQ (reference sequence). V was pared by 11 bases and J by 4 bases, with 10 bases of the junction left unmatched. The CDR3 region is CAPAQGASGANVLTF. In nucleotides, the CDR3 is TGTGCCCCGGCTCAGGGGGCTTCGGGGGCCAACGTCCTGACTTTC.

This chain joins TRBV7-2 and TRBJ1-6; 7 bases are a match to TRBD1. Germline V gene lookup returns CDR1 SGHTA and CDR2 FQGNSA. The V gene end was trimmed by 1 base and the J gene end by 8 bases; junction bases not matched to a gene: 5. The CDR3 contains 15 residues. Here the CDR3 reads CASSLGDRKHSPLHF. The CDR3 DNA is TGTGCCAGCAGCTTAGGGGACAGAAAACATTCACCCCTCCACTTT.

This clonotype is medium-sized. The V and J genes are TRBV7-3 and TRBJ2-7, with 10 bases fitting TRBD1. V trimming: 4 bases; J trimming: 3 bases; junction bases outside the gene matches: 15. This CDR3 spans 18 amino acids. Germline CDR1 is SGHTA and CDR2 is FQGTGA. The CDR3 bases are TGTGCCAGCAGCTCATCGGGGGACAGGGGTTCCGCCGTCTACGAGCAGTACTTC. Its translation: CASSSSGDRGSAVYEQYF. Supplemented by reference TRBV7-3 and TRBJ2-7, the full variable domain reads GAGVSQTPSNKVTEKGKYVELRCDPISGHTALYWYRQSLGQGPEFLIYFQGTGAADDSGLPNDRFFAVRPEGSVSTLKIQRTERGDSAVYLCASSSSGDRGSAVYEQYFGPGTRLTVT.

This clonotype appeared many times. The chain has TRBV3-1 and TRBJ2-3, with a weak D call TRBD2 (6 bases). The CDR3 is made up of 14 amino acids. CDR1 and CDR2 from the germline V gene are LGHDT and YNNKEL (reference sequence). The V end was cut by 1 base, the J end by 9 bases, with 14 bases between. The CDR3 loop reads CASSQAETSRTQYF. CDR3 nucleotide sequence: TGTGCCAGCAGCCAAGCCGAGACTAGTAGGACGCAGTATTTT.

At least ten counts were recorded for this clonotype. This chain connects TRBV29-1 to TRBJ1-5; D remains ambiguous. Per the germline V gene, CDR1 is SQVTM and CDR2 is ANQGSEA. This CDR3 contains 13 residues. V lost 6 bases and J lost 2, with 11 bases in between. The CDR3 sequence: CSVEEVRNQPQHF. The CDR3 nucleotides read TGCAGCGTAGAGGAGGTTCGCAATCAGCCCCAGCATTTT.

In its sample, this clonotype was seen many times. CDR3 bases: TGCAGTGCTAGTGGGGGGTTTCATGAGCAGTTCTTC. Residues: CSASGGFHEQFF. The gene calls are TRBV20-1 and TRBJ2-1; possibly TRBD2 for D (6 bases). Trimming took 3 bases from V and 8 from J, leaving 11 bases between them. The germline V gene encodes CDR1 DFQATT and CDR2 SNEGSKA (reference sequence). The CDR3 is 12 residues long.

The chain links TRBV27 to TRBJ2-5; D unresolved. Germline-derived CDR1 and CDR2 are MNHEY and SMNVEV (reference sequence). The V end lost 2 bases, the J end lost 13 bases, and 14 bases lay between the germline ends. CDR3 length: 12 residues. The CDR3 region has the DNA TGTGCCAGCAGTTTACCGGCGGAAGACCCGTACTTC. Its protein is CASSLPAEDPYF.

This clonotype appeared many times. V gene TRBV4-1 combines with J gene TRBJ1-5; 8 positions match TRBD1. The V gene's germline CDR1 is MGHRA and CDR2 YSYEKL. V lost 1 base, J lost 5 bases, and 4 bases stayed unmatched. This CDR3 comprises 15 residues. CDR3 sequence: CASSQVAGGDQPQHF. Written as DNA, the CDR3 is TGCGCCAGCAGCCAAGTTGCAGGGGGCGATCAGCCCCAGCATTTT.

This chain uses TRBV20-1 with TRBJ1-1, with unresolved D. This CDR3 has 10 residues. Trimming shortened V by 3 bases and J by 5 bases, and 4 bases separated the two germline ends. CDR1 DFQATT and CDR2 SNEGSKA come from the germline V gene (reference sequence). The CDR3 nucleotides read TGCAGTGCTAGTTCGACTGAAGCTTTCTTT. This encodes CSASSTEAFF.

This clonotype was seen at least ten times. This rearrangement joins TRBV12-3 or TRBV12-4 to TRBJ2-1, with D perhaps matching TRBD1 (5 bases). V dropped 6 bases and J dropped 9 bases, with 15 bases sitting between them. The CDR3 spans 13 residues. The CDR3 DNA reads as TGTGCCAGCAGGGAGACAGTAGACCTTGAGCAGTTCTTC. Amino acid sequence: CASRETVDLEQFF.

This clonotype was detected a few times. This chain joins TRBV27 and TRBJ2-1; D is tentatively TRBD1 or TRBD2 (5 bases each). V was cut by 6 bases and J by 4 bases, with 13 bases left in between. Per germline, CDR1 MNHEY and CDR2 SMNVEV (reference sequence). The CDR3 spans 14 residues. As DNA, the CDR3 is TGTGCCAGCAGAAGGGACCTCTCGTACAATGAGCAGTTCTTC. It codes for CASRRDLSYNEQFF.

The sample holds one count of this clonotype. This chain links TRBV3-1 with TRBJ1-1, with 8 nucleotides matching TRBD1. The trim removed 8 bases at V and 4 bases at J, leaving 12 bases unmatched. The germline CDR1 and CDR2 sequences are LGHDT and YNNKEL (reference sequence). The length of the CDR3 is 15 residues. The CDR3 is CASYPTVTGVTEAFF. Here the CDR3 DNA reads TGTGCCAGCTATCCTACCGTGACAGGGGTCACTGAAGCTTTCTTT.

This clonotype was counted ten times or more. The chain is built from TRBV5-1 and TRBJ1-1, with 10 bases fitting TRBD1. In germline, CDR1 is SGHRS, CDR2 YFSETQ. The CDR3 is 14 amino acids. The ends lost 5 bases at V and 6 bases at J; junction bases unmatched: 7. The CDR3 region has the DNA TGCGCCAGCAGGGCCGGGACAGGGGCGTCTGAAGCTTTCTTT. Translation gives CASRAGTGASEAFF.

This clonotype was seen many times. The chain carries TRBV6-5 and TRBJ1-1, with 8 positions matching TRBD1. V shed 4 bases, J shed 3 bases, and the junction held 7 bases outside the gene matches. The CDR3 spans 15 residues. Per the germline V gene, CDR1 is MNHEY and CDR2 is SVGAGI. Here the CDR3 DNA reads TGTGCCAGCAGTTTGACAGGGGATTTTGACACTGAAGCTTTCTTT. Its translation: CASSLTGDFDTEAFF.

The table lists this clonotype with many counts. The V and J genes are TRBV18 and TRBJ2-7; 10 bases match TRBD1. V lost 6 bases and J lost 2; bases outside the gene matches: 4. Per the germline V gene, CDR1 is KGHSH and CDR2 is LQKENI. The CDR3 spans 14 residues. The CDR3 region is CASSPGTGAYEQYF. DNA for the CDR3: TGTGCCAGCTCTCCCGGGACAGGGGCCTACGAGCAGTACTTC.

This clonotype was counted ten times or more. The J gene is TRBJ2-4, the V gene TRBV3-1; D is uncertain. Trimming took 3 bases from V and 2 from J, leaving 8 bases between them. The CDR3 runs to 14 residues. Germline values: CDR1 LGHDT, CDR2 YNNKEL (reference sequence). The CDR3 spells CASSHGLTKNIQYF. CDR3 nucleotide sequence: TGTGCCAGCAGCCATGGATTAACCAAAAACATTCAGTACTTC.

In this sample, this clonotype turned up many times. This sequence joins TRBV10-3 and TRBJ2-3; no firm D call. V was clipped by 4 bases and J by 0 bases, with 11 bases between them. This CDR3 has 15 residues. CDR1 is ENHRY, CDR2 SYGVKD, per germline. The CDR3 region is CAISGPSSSTDTQYF. The CDR3 region has the DNA TGTGCCATCAGTGGACCAAGTTCTAGCACAGATACGCAGTATTTT.

This clonotype was counted ten times or more. The chain joins TRBV6-5 to TRBJ1-1; D gene ambiguous. Trimming left V 0 bases short and J 4 bases short, with 9 bases between. Germline CDR1 reads MNHEY; CDR2 reads SVGAGI. This CDR3 contains 14 residues. The CDR3: CASSYSMGSTEAFF. The CDR3 DNA follows: TGTGCCAGCAGTTACTCGATGGGAAGCACTGAAGCTTTCTTT.

This clonotype was observed many times. DNA for the CDR3: TGTGCCAGCAGTCCGACTCGACAGGGGGCGTGGGAAAAACTGTTTTTT. It yields the protein CASSPTRQGAWEKLFF. The genes are TRBV12-3 or TRBV12-4 and TRBJ1-4, with 10 bases lining up with TRBD1. V lost 5 bases and J lost 8; bases outside the gene matches: 11. The CDR3 is 16 amino acids.

This clonotype has at least ten counts. V gene TRBV20-1 combines with J gene TRBJ1-1; 7 nucleotides agree with TRBD1. This CDR3 is 13 amino acids long. The J segment lost 11 bases and the V segment lost 6 bases, leaving 15 bases of the junction unmatched. CDR1 and CDR2 (germline): DFQATT, SNEGSKA (reference sequence). In DNA, the CDR3 is TGCAGTGCAAGAAGTTACAGGGGAGAGTTGGCTTTCTTT. It specifies CSARSYRGELAFF.

This clonotype has ten or more counts. V usage is TRBV5-1 and J usage is TRBJ1-3; D is uncertain. Germline assignment: CDR1 SGHRS and CDR2 YFSETQ. CDR3 length: 13 residues. The V end was cut by 3 bases, the J end by 7 bases, with 11 bases between. The CDR3 is CASSSTLGNTIYF. CDR3 nucleotides: TGCGCCAGCAGCTCGACCCTTGGGAACACCATATATTTT.

This sequence joins TRBV7-7 and TRBJ2-2, with D possibly matching TRBD2 (5 bases). Germline loops: CDR1 SSHAT, CDR2 FNYEAQ (reference sequence). The CDR3 covers 14 residues. V gave up 2 bases and J gave up 3 bases, with 7 bases separating them. The CDR3 DNA follows: TGTGCCAGCAGCTTATCGGAGGACACCGGGGAGCTGTTTTTT. As protein: CASSLSEDTGELFF.

In its sample, this clonotype was seen many times. This chain links TRBV20-1 with TRBJ2-1; TRBD2 matches 7 bases. Germline values: CDR1 DFQATT, CDR2 SNEGSKA (reference sequence). This CDR3 spans 13 amino acids. V gave up 1 base and J gave up 4 bases; unmatched junction bases: 1. The CDR3 coding sequence is TGCAGTGCTAGAGGGCGGGAGTACAATGAGCAGTTCTTC. This sequence encodes CSARGREYNEQFF.

This clonotype was seen many times. V usage is TRBV2 and J usage is TRBJ2-2; TRBD1 matches at 7 bases. The CDR3 has 15 amino acids. The germline V gene encodes CDR1 SNHLY and CDR2 FYNNEI. The V and J ends lost 6 bases and 1 base, in that order; junction bases with no gene match: 5. The CDR3 DNA is TGTGCCAGCAGCCCGGGACAGATGAACACCGGGGAGCTGTTTTTT. Its translation: CASSPGQMNTGELFF. The whole variable domain, remainder taken from reference TRBV2 and TRBJ2-2, is EPEVTQTPSHQVTQMGQEVILRCVPISNHLYFYWYRQILGQKVEFLVSFYNNEISEKSEIFDDQFSVERPDGSNFTLKIRSTKLEDSAMYFCASSPGQMNTGELFFGEGSRLTVL.